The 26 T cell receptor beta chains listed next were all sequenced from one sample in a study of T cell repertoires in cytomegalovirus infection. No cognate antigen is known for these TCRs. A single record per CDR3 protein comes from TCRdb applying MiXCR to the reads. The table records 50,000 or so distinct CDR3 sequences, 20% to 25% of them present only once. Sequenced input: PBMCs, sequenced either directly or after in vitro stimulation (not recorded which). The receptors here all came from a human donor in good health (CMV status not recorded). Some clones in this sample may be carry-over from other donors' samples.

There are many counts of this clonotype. The CDR3 sequence is CASSLLTGVHNYGYTF. CDR3 DNA: TGTGCCAGCAGCCTTCTCACAGGGGTGCACAACTATGGCTACACCTTC. The genes are TRBV7-9 and TRBJ1-2; 7 positions match TRBD1. Germline assignment: CDR1 SEHNR and CDR2 FQNEAQ (reference sequence). J gave up 2 bases and V 5 bases, and 11 bases lay outside the gene matches. There are 16 residues in the CDR3.

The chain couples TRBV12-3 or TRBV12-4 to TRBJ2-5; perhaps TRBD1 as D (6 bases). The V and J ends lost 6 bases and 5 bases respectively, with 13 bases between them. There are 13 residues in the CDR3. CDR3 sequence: CASSPGAWETQYF. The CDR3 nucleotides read TGTGCCAGCAGCCCAGGGGCGTGGGAGACCCAGTACTTC.

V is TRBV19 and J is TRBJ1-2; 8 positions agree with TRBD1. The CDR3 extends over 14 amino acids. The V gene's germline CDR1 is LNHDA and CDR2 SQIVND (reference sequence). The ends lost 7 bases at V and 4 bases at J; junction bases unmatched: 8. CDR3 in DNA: TGTGCCAGTAACGGACAGGGCATAGGCTATGGCTACACCTTC. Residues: CASNGQGIGYGYTF. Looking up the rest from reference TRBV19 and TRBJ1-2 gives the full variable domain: DGGITQSPKYLFRKEGQNVTLSCEQNLNHDAMYWYRQDPGQGLRLIYYSQIVNDFQKGDIAEGYSVSREKKESFPLTVTSAQKNPTAFYLCASNGQGIGYGYTFGSGTRLTVV.

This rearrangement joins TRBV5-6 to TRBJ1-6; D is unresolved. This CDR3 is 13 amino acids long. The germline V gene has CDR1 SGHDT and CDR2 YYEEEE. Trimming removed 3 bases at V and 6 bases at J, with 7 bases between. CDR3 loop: CASSYSLNSPLHF. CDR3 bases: TGTGCCAGCAGCTATTCACTTAATTCACCCCTCCACTTT.

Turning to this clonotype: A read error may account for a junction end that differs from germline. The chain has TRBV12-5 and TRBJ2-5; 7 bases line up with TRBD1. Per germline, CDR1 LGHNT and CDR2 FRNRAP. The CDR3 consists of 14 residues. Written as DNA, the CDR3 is TGTGCTAGTGGTTCGGGACAGTCTTTAGAGACCCTGTACTTC. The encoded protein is CASGSGQSLETLYF.

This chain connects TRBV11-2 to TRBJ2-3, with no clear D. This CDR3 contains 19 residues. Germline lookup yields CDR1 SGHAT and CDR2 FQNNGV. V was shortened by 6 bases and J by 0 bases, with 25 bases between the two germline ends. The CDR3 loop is CASRKGWAGRPMSTDTQYF. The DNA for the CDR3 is TGTGCCAGCAGGAAGGGATGGGCAGGAAGGCCCATGAGCACAGATACGCAGTATTTT. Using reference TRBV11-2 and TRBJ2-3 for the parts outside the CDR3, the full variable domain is EAGVAQSPRYKIIEKRQSVAFWCNPISGHATLYWYQQILGQGPKLLIQFQNNGVVDDSQLPKDRFSAERLKGVDSTLKIQPAKLEDSAVYLCASRKGWAGRPMSTDTQYFGPGTRLTVL.

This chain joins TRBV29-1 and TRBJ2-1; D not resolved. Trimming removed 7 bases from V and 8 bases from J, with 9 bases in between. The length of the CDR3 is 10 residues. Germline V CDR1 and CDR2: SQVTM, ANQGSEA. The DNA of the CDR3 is TGCAGCGCCGGTTACGATGAGCAGTTCTTC. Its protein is CSAGYDEQFF.

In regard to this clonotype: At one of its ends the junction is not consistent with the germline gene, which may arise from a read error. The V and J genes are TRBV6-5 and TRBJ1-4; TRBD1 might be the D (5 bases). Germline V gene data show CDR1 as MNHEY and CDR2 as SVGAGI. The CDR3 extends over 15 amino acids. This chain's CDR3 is CASSSWTPGREKLLF. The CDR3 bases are TGTGCCAGCAGTTCCTGGACCCCAGGGCGTGAAAAACTGTTGTTT.

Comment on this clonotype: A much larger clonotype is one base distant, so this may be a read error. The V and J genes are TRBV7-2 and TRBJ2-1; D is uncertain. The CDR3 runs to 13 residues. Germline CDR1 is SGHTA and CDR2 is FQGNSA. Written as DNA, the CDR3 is TGTGCCAGCGGCTTTTGGACGGGCAATGAGCAGTTCTTC. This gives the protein CASGFWTGNEQFF.

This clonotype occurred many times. This CDR3 is CASSLDKALGEQYF. The CDR3 bases are TGCGCCAGCTCCTTGGACAAAGCCCTTGGCGAGCAGTACTTC. This chain links TRBV4-1 with TRBJ2-7, with D perhaps matching TRBD1 (5 bases). This CDR3 comprises 14 residues. Germline-derived CDR1 and CDR2 are MGHRA and YSYEKL. Between the trimmed V and J ends, which lost 8 bases and 6 bases, there was a span of 20 bases.

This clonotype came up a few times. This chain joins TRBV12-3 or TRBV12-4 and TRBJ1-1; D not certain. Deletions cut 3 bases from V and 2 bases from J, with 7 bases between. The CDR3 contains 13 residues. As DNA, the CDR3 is TGTGCCAGCAGTTTCGGGTCTAACACTGAAGCTTTCTTT. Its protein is CASSFGSNTEAFF.

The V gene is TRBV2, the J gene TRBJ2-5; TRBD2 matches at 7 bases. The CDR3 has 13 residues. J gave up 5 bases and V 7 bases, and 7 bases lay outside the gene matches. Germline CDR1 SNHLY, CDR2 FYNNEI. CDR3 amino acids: CASTGLVGETQYF. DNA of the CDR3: TGTGCCAGCACCGGACTAGTGGGGGAGACCCAGTACTTC.

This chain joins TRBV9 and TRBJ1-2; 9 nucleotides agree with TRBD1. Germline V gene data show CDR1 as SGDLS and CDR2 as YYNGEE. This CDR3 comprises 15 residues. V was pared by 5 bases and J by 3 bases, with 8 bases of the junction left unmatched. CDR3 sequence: CASSPGQGYDYGYTF. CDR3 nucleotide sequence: TGTGCCAGCAGTCCGGGACAGGGCTATGACTATGGCTACACCTTC.

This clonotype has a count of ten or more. This CDR3 is CASSQAETYEQYF. DNA of the CDR3: TGTGCCAGCAGTCAAGCGGAGACCTACGAGCAGTACTTC. The J gene is TRBJ2-7, the V gene TRBV7-2, with D possibly matching TRBD2 (5 bases). The CDR3 spans 13 residues. CDR1 is SGHTA, CDR2 FQGNSA, per germline. V lost 6 bases and J 2 bases, leaving 11 bases between the germline ends.

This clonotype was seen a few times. The CDR3 DNA reads as TGCGCCAGCAGCCCGGGACTAGCGGGCATAAAGACCCAGTACTTC. Protein sequence: CASSPGLAGIKTQYF. V usage is TRBV4-1 and J usage is TRBJ2-5; TRBD2 matches 12 bases. V lost 4 bases to trimming and J lost 6 bases; unmatched junction nucleotides: 6. The CDR3 totals 15 residues. Germline loops: CDR1 MGHRA, CDR2 YSYEKL.

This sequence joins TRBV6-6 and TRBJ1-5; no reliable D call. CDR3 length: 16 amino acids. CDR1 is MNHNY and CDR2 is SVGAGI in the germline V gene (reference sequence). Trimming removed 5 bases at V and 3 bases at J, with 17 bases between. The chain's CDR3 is CASSAETYTDNQPQHF. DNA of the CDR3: TGTGCCAGCAGTGCTGAGACTTACACCGACAATCAGCCCCAGCATTTT.

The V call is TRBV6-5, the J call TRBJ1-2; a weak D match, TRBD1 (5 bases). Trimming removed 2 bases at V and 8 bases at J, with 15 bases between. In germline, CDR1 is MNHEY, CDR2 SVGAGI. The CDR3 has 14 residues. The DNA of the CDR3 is TGTGCCAGCAGTTACGACGGGGGAGGGGACGGCTACACCTTC. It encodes CASSYDGGGDGYTF.

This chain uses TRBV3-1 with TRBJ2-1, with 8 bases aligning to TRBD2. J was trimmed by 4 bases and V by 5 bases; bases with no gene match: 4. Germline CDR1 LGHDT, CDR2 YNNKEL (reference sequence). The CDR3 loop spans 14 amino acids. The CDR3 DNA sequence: TGTGCCAGCAGCGAGACTAGCGAGTACAATGAGCAGTTCTTC. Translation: CASSETSEYNEQFF.

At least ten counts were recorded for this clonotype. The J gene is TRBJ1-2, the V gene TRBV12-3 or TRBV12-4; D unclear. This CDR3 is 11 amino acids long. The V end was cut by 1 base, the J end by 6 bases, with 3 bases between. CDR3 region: CASSLEDGYTF. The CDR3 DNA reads TGTGCCAGCAGTTTAGAGGATGGCTACACCTTC.

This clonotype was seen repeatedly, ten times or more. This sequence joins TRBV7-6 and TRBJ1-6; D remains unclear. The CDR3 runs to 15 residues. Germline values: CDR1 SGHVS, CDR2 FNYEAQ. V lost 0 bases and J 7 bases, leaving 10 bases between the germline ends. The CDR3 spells CASSLAGIGNSPLHF. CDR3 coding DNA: TGTGCCAGCAGCTTAGCAGGGATTGGGAATTCACCCCTCCACTTT.

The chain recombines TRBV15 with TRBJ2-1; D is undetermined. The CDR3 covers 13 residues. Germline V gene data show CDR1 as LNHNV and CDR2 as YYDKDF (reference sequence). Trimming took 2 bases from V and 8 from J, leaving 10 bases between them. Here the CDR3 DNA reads TGTGCCACCAGCAGAACCCCCTTCGATGAGCAGTTCTTC. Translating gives CATSRTPFDEQFF.

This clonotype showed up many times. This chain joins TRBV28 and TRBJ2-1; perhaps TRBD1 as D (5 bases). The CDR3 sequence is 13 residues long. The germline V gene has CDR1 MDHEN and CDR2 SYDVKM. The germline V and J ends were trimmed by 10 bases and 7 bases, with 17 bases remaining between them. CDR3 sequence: CATGQPVWNEQFF. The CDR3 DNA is TGTGCCACCGGACAACCGGTTTGGAATGAGCAGTTCTTC. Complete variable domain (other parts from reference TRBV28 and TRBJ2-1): DVKVTQSSRYLVKRTGEKVFLECVQDMDHENMFWYRQDPGLGLRLIYFSYDVKMKEKGDIPEGYSVSREKKERFSLILESASTNQTSMYLCATGQPVWNEQFFGPGTRLTVL.

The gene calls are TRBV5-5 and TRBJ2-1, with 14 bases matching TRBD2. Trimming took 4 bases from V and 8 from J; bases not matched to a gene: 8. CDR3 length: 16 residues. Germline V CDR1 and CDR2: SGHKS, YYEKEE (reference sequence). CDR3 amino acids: CASSTRLAGGLYEQFF. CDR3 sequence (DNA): TGTGCCAGCAGCACAAGACTAGCGGGAGGGCTCTATGAGCAGTTCTTC.

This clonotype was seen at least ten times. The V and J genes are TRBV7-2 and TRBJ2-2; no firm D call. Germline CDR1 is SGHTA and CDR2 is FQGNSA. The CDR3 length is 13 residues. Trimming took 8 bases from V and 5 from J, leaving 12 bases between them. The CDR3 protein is CASAIWGTGELFF. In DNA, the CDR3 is TGTGCCAGCGCAATCTGGGGAACCGGGGAGCTGTTTTTT.

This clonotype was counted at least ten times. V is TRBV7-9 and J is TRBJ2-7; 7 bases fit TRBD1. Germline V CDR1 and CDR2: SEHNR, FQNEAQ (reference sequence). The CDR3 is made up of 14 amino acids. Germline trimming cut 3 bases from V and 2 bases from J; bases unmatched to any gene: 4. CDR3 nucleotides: TGTGCCAGCAGCTTGGCCGGACAGGCCTACGAGCAGTACTTC. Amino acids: CASSLAGQAYEQYF.

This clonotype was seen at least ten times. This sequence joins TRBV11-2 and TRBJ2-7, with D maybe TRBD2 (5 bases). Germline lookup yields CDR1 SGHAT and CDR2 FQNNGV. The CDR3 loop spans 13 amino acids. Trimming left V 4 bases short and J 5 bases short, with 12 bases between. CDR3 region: CASSSGPGNEQYF. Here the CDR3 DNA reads TGTGCCAGCAGCTCCGGTCCGGGGAACGAGCAGTACTTC.